The 31 T cell receptor beta chains listed next were all sequenced from one sample in a study of regulatory T cells in long-lasting Graves disease. This sample's time point: newly diagnosed GD, antithyroid drugs for less than 3 months. Scientists built the TCR library using RNA that was extracted from PBMCs. With iRepertoire HTBI primers and Arm-PCR of CDR3 regions, TCR beta libraries were built. TCRdb re-called the multiplex PCR reads with MiXCR, one entry per CDR3 protein. The sample lists approximately 400,000 distinct CDR3 sequences; about 15% were seen once. The sample was also reused in another study, on T cells in Graves' hyperthyroidism and ophthalmopathy.

This material consisted of peripheral blood mononuclear cells (PBMCs), taken at new diagnosis, from a patient treated with antithyroid drugs. The receptors shown here come from a woman between 40 and 50 years old with Graves disease.

Note on this clonotype: This sequence is one base from a far larger clone and is likely a read error. V is TRBV28 and J is TRBJ1-3; D ambiguous. CDR1 MDHEN and CDR2 SYDVKM come from the germline V gene. The CDR3 totals 16 residues. Trimming took 6 bases from V and 1 from J, leaving 16 bases between them. The CDR3 loop is CASSPAGPLSGNTIYF. CDR3 DNA sequence: TGTGCCAGCAGCCCCGCTGGCCCTCTTTCTGGAAACACCATATATTTT.

This clonotype was detected many times. V and J are TRBV27 and TRBJ1-1; D is unclear. The CDR3 runs to 14 residues. Germline-derived CDR1 and CDR2 are MNHEY and SMNVEV (reference sequence). The V end was cut by 2 bases, the J end by 4 bases, with 11 bases between. The CDR3 loop reads CASSLKVKGTEAFF. The CDR3 DNA is TGTGCCAGCAGTTTAAAAGTGAAAGGCACTGAAGCTTTCTTT.

Only a few counts were recorded for this clonotype. CDR3 in DNA: TGTGCCACCAGCAGAGATCGAGGAACTAGCGGGACCCGGGAGACCCAGTACTTC. Translating gives CATSRDRGTSGTRETQYF. The chain has TRBV15 and TRBJ2-5; 10 bases align to TRBD2. Germline CDR1 and CDR2: LNHNV and YYDKDF (reference sequence). Trimming cost V 0 bases and J 5 bases; bases outside gene matches: 12. The CDR3 consists of 18 residues.

There are many counts of this clonotype. This chain uses TRBV12-3 or TRBV12-4 with TRBJ1-2; possibly TRBD1 for D (5 bases). The length of the CDR3 is 16 residues. V was pared by 2 bases and J by 3 bases, with 16 bases between. As DNA, the CDR3 is TGTGCCAGCAGTTTATATATCAGGGATGCTGACTATGGCTACACCTTC. Translating it yields CASSLYIRDADYGYTF.

The gene calls are TRBV12-3 or TRBV12-4 and TRBJ2-1, with 8 bases matching TRBD1. After removal of 7 bases from V and 4 bases from J, the junction contained 6 bases not matched to a gene. This CDR3 has 14 amino acids. This CDR3 reads CASIKDRAYNEQFF. Here the CDR3 DNA reads TGTGCCAGCATCAAGGACAGGGCTTACAATGAGCAGTTCTTC.

This clonotype came up many times. The CDR3 sequence is CASSRETTGRNSPLHF. CDR3 sequence (DNA): TGTGCCAGCAGTCGGGAAACGACAGGGCGGAATTCACCCCTCCACTTT. This chain links TRBV7-9 with TRBJ1-6; the match to TRBD1 covers 7 bases. CDR1 is SEHNR, CDR2 FQNEAQ, per germline (reference sequence). The CDR3 contains 16 residues. Trimming at V came to 6 bases and at J to 7 bases, leaving 12 bases not matched to a gene.

Concerning this clonotype: A read error may account for a junction end that differs from germline. The genes are TRBV5-1 and TRBJ2-5; 9 nucleotides align to TRBD2. The V gene's germline CDR1 is SGHRS and CDR2 YFSETQ. The CDR3 spans 14 residues. This chain's CDR3 is CASSSGSRGETQYF. CDR3 coding DNA: TGTGCCAGCAGTAGCGGGAGTCGGGGAGAGACCCAGTACTTC.

CDR3 loop: CASSQTSGRDNEQFF. CDR3 nucleotide sequence: TGTGCCAGCAGCCAAACTAGCGGGAGGGACAATGAGCAGTTCTTC. The rearrangement uses TRBV11-2 and TRBJ2-1; 13 bases map to TRBD2. The V gene's germline CDR1 is SGHAT and CDR2 FQNNGV. V trimming: 5 bases; J trimming: 5 bases; junction bases outside the gene matches: 3. There are 15 residues in the CDR3. The full variable domain, its missing parts supplied by reference TRBV11-2 and TRBJ2-1, is EAGVAQSPRYKIIEKRQSVAFWCNPISGHATLYWYQQILGQGPKLLIQFQNNGVVDDSQLPKDRFSAERLKGVDSTLKIQPAKLEDSAVYLCASSQTSGRDNEQFFGPGTRLTVL.

The chain is built from TRBV7-3 and TRBJ2-1, with D uncertain. V lost 5 bases, J lost 3 bases, and 17 bases lay in between. Germline V gene sequence: CDR1 SGHTA, CDR2 FQGTGA. The CDR3 covers 16 residues. CDR3 bases: TGTGCCAGCAGCCACAAAATCGGATCCTACTACAATGAGCAGTTCTTC. Translated, it gives CASSHKIGSYYNEQFF.

Only a few counts were recorded for this clonotype. The CDR3 DNA is TGTGCCAGCAGCGTAGACGGTCAGTCAGGTACGCAGTATTTT. Its protein is CASSVDGQSGTQYF. The rearrangement uses TRBV9 and TRBJ2-3; no clear D. The CDR3 has 14 amino acids. Germline CDR1 SGDLS, CDR2 YYNGEE. V was trimmed by 0 bases and J by 8 bases, leaving 13 bases between them. Filled out from reference TRBV9 and TRBJ2-3, the complete variable domain reads DSGVTQTPKHLITATGQRVTLRCSPRSGDLSVYWYQQSLDQGLQFLIQYYNGEERAKGNILERFSAQQFPDLHSELNLSSLELGDSALYFCASSVDGQSGTQYFGPGTRLTVL.

This clonotype was seen a few times. The chain has TRBV7-8 and TRBJ2-1, with 10 bases aligning to TRBD2. The CDR3 is 17 residues long. The V gene's germline CDR1 is SGHVS and CDR2 FQNEAQ. The V gene end was trimmed by 0 bases and the J gene end by 4 bases; junction bases not matched to a gene: 6. The chain's CDR3 is CASSLAASGSLYNEQFF. Written as DNA, the CDR3 is TGTGCCAGCAGCTTAGCGGCTAGCGGGAGTCTATACAATGAGCAGTTCTTC.

The table lists this clonotype with many counts. V gene TRBV27 combines with J gene TRBJ2-3; 15 positions match TRBD2. Per germline, CDR1 MNHEY and CDR2 SMNVEV (reference sequence). The CDR3 has 19 residues. Trimming took 7 bases from V and 4 from J; bases not matched to a gene: 15. This CDR3 reads CASTFLGLAGGRRADTQYF. CDR3 DNA sequence: TGTGCCAGCACCTTCCTCGGACTAGCGGGAGGGCGTAGGGCAGATACGCAGTATTTT.

This clonotype has only a few counts. Since a much larger clone is just one base distant, this may be a read error. The V and J genes are TRBV12-3 or TRBV12-4 and TRBJ2-7; 11 positions agree with TRBD2. The junction had 7 bases not matched to a gene; V was cut back by 5 bases and J by 4 bases. The CDR3 is 15 amino acids. Written as DNA, the CDR3 is TGTGCCAGCAGTGGCACTAGCGGGAGAGGATACGAGCAGTACTTC. It yields the protein CASSGTSGRGYEQYF.

This clonotype was seen ten or more times. The chain uses TRBV10-3 and TRBJ2-1; perhaps D is TRBD1 or TRBD2 (5 bases each). The ends were cut back, 7 bases at V and 8 bases at J, with 15 bases in the middle. This CDR3 comprises 13 residues. Germline CDR1 ENHRY, CDR2 SYGVKD. Here the CDR3 reads CAIMRARGDEQFF. In DNA form, the CDR3 reads TGTGCCATCATGCGAGCCCGAGGGGATGAGCAGTTCTTC.

This clonotype was observed many times. This sequence joins TRBV6-5 and TRBJ2-2; TRBD2 matches at 11 bases. The trim removed 0 bases at V and 3 bases at J, leaving 3 bases unmatched. This CDR3 spans 17 amino acids. The V gene's germline CDR1 is MNHEY and CDR2 SVGAGI. The CDR3 DNA reads TGTGCCAGCAGTTACTCACTAGCGGGAGTGGACACCGGGGAGCTGTTTTTT. Protein product: CASSYSLAGVDTGELFF.

This clonotype came up many times. The V gene is TRBV28, the J gene TRBJ1-6, with TRBD1 matching over 7 bases. J gave up 6 bases and V 5 bases, and 4 bases lay outside the gene matches. Germline V gene sequence: CDR1 MDHEN, CDR2 SYDVKM. This CDR3 spans 14 amino acids. The CDR3 region is CASSPRDSNSPLHF. CDR3 DNA sequence: TGTGCCAGCAGTCCGAGGGACAGTAATTCACCCCTCCACTTT. Full variable domain (missing parts from reference TRBV28 and TRBJ1-6): DVKVTQSSRYLVKRTGEKVFLECVQDMDHENMFWYRQDPGLGLRLIYFSYDVKMKEKGDIPEGYSVSREKKERFSLILESASTNQTSMYLCASSPRDSNSPLHFGNGTRLTVT.

The rearrangement joins TRBV14 to TRBJ2-1; no clear D. This CDR3 spans 16 amino acids. Germline V gene sequence: CDR1 SGHDN, CDR2 FVKESK. V was cut by 0 bases and J by 5 bases, with 14 bases left in between. The CDR3 region has the DNA TGTGCCAGCAGCCAAGATCGAGGCTTTGCGAACAATGAGCAGTTCTTC. Encoded protein: CASSQDRGFANNEQFF.

This clonotype was seen repeatedly, ten times or more. V gene TRBV3-1 combines with J gene TRBJ2-7, with 7 bases matching TRBD1. Germline CDR1 LGHDT, CDR2 YNNKEL (reference sequence). V shed 1 base, J shed 2 bases, and the junction held 5 bases outside the gene matches. This CDR3 has 15 amino acids. The DNA for the CDR3 is TGTGCCAGCAGCCAAGGGACAGGTACCCCCTACGAGCAGTACTTC. It specifies CASSQGTGTPYEQYF.

This clonotype was seen more than once but under ten times. The chain links TRBV6-1 to TRBJ2-3; D may be TRBD2 (6 bases). There are 15 residues in the CDR3. The V end was cut by 6 bases, the J end by 0 bases, with 13 bases between. Germline assignment: CDR1 MNHNS and CDR2 SASEGT. The CDR3, as DNA: TGTGCCAGCAGAGGGCGGGGTTCCAGCACAGATACGCAGTATTTT. Protein sequence: CASRGRGSSTDTQYF.

Comment on this clonotype: A far larger clone lies a single base away; this is likely a read error. This chain links TRBV28 with TRBJ2-7; D gene uncertain. V dropped 6 bases and J dropped 0 bases, with 6 bases sitting between them. CDR3 length: 12 residues. CDR1 is MDHEN, CDR2 SYDVKM, per germline. The CDR3 DNA reads as TGTGCCAGCAGACAAGGCTCCTACGAGCAGTACTTC. Encoded protein: CASRQGSYEQYF.

This rearrangement joins TRBV20-1 to TRBJ2-1; either TRBD1 or TRBD2 may supply D (7 bases each). V was trimmed by 4 bases and J by 4 bases, leaving 17 bases between them. From germline, CDR1 is DFQATT and CDR2 SNEGSKA (reference sequence). CDR3 length equals 15 residues. CDR3 sequence reads: CSATRGASGYNEQFF. In DNA form, the CDR3 reads TGCAGTGCTACCAGGGGGGCTAGCGGATACAATGAGCAGTTCTTC.

This clonotype was counted many times. The rearrangement joins TRBV7-9 to TRBJ2-1; 9 nucleotides agree with TRBD2. The germline CDR1 and CDR2 sequences are SEHNR and FQNEAQ (reference sequence). This CDR3 is 16 amino acids long. The junction had 6 bases not matched to a gene; V was cut back by 1 base and J by 5 bases. CDR3 DNA sequence: TGTGCCAGCAGCTTAGGGCGGACTAGCGTGGACAATGAGCAGTTCTTC. Translated: CASSLGRTSVDNEQFF.

This clonotype was seen at least ten times. CDR3 DNA: TGTGCCAGCAGCCCCGGGGCGACGGGGGCTTTCACAGATACGCAGTATTTT. Translation: CASSPGATGAFTDTQYF. J is TRBJ2-3 and V is TRBV11-2, with D perhaps assigned TRBD1 or TRBD2 (6 bases each). Trimming removed 5 bases at V and 2 bases at J, with 20 bases between. CDR1 SGHAT and CDR2 FQNNGV come from the germline V gene. The CDR3 sequence is 17 residues long.

The V call is TRBV13, the J call TRBJ1-5, with 8 bases that match TRBD1. After removal of 5 bases from V and 5 bases from J, the junction contained 5 bases not matched to a gene. Per germline, CDR1 PRHDT and CDR2 FYEKMQ (reference sequence). The CDR3 spans 14 residues. This CDR3 is CASSIRGQDQPQHF. In DNA, the CDR3 is TGTGCCAGCAGCATCAGGGGGCAGGATCAGCCCCAGCATTTT.

The rearrangement links TRBV20-1 to TRBJ1-1; 7 bases are a match to TRBD1. The ends lost 6 bases at V and 6 bases at J; junction bases unmatched: 10. The CDR3 covers 13 residues. The germline V gene has CDR1 DFQATT and CDR2 SNEGSKA (reference sequence). CDR3 bases: TGCAGTGCCAGACTAACAGGGGCGGCTGAAGCTTTCTTT. Residues: CSARLTGAAEAFF.

This clonotype was seen a handful of times. The chain is built from TRBV5-1 and TRBJ2-3, with D perhaps matching TRBD2 (5 bases). The CDR3 sequence is 14 residues long. Trimming pared 5 bases from V and 0 bases from J, leaving 10 bases between. Germline V lookup: CDR1 SGHRS, CDR2 YFSETQ. The CDR3 loop reads CASRPGSSTDTQYF. The CDR3, as DNA: TGCGCCAGCAGGCCGGGATCTAGCACAGATACGCAGTATTTT.

The chain joins TRBV7-2 to TRBJ2-7; tentatively, D is TRBD1 (6 bases). V was clipped by 3 bases and J by 4 bases, with 13 bases between them. The CDR3 runs 14 residues. Germline CDR1 is SGHTA and CDR2 is FQGNSA. The CDR3 region is CASSLVGQPYEQYF. For the CDR3, the DNA is TGTGCCAGCAGCTTGGTTGGACAGCCGTACGAGCAGTACTTC.

This clonotype has more than one count but fewer than ten. The DNA of the CDR3 is TGCGCCAGCAGCTTGGCCGGTCAGAACATGAACACTGAAGCTTTCTTT. As protein: CASSLAGQNMNTEAFF. This chain joins TRBV5-1 and TRBJ1-1; D is unresolved. The CDR3 sequence is 16 residues long. Trimming shortened V by 0 bases and J by 0 bases, and 12 bases separated the two germline ends. The germline V gene encodes CDR1 SGHRS and CDR2 YFSETQ. Looking up the rest from reference TRBV5-1 and TRBJ1-1 gives the full variable domain: KAGVTQTPRYLIKTRGQQVTLSCSPISGHRSVSWYQQTPGQGLQFLFEYFSETQRNKGNFPGRFSGRQFSNSRSEMNVSTLELGDSALYLCASSLAGQNMNTEAFFGQGTRLTVV.

This clonotype was picked up a small number of times. The chain couples TRBV4-1 to TRBJ2-2; D is undetermined. Germline CDR1 is MGHRA and CDR2 is YSYEKL. Trimming pared 1 base from V and 7 bases from J, leaving 1 base between. The CDR3 length is 11 residues. The CDR3 DNA is TGCGCCAGCAGCCAAGGCGGGGAGCTGTTTTTT. This gives the protein CASSQGGELFF.

This clonotype came up many times. V usage is TRBV7-9 and J usage is TRBJ2-1; 7 bases map to TRBD1. The CDR3 contains 15 residues. V gave up 4 bases and J gave up 5 bases; unmatched junction bases: 8. Germline CDR1 and CDR2: SEHNR and FQNEAQ (reference sequence). The CDR3: CASSSPGQRHNEQFF. CDR3 DNA: TGTGCCAGCAGCTCCCCGGGACAGAGACACAATGAGCAGTTCTTC.

This clonotype was recorded a few times. This rearrangement joins TRBV10-3 to TRBJ2-1; D remains unclear. Trimming took 2 bases from V and 8 from J, leaving 13 bases between them. Germline loops: CDR1 ENHRY, CDR2 SYGVKD. The CDR3 contains 14 residues. This chain's CDR3 is CAISEPGFGDEQFF. The CDR3 coding sequence is TGTGCCATCAGTGAGCCCGGGTTTGGAGATGAGCAGTTCTTC.